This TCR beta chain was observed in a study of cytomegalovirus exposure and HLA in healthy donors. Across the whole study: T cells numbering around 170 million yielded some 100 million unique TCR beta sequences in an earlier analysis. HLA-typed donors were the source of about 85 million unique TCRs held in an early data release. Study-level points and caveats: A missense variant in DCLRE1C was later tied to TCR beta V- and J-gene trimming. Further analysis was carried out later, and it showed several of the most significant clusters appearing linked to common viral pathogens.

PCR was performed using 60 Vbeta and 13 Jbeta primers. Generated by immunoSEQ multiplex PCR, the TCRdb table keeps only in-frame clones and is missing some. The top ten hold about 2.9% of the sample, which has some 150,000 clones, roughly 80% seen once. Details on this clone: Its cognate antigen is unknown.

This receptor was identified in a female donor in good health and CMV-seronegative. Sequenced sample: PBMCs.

CDR3 bases: TGTGCCAGCAGCTTAGTTCTGGGGAGCTCCTACGAGCAGTACTTC. This sequence encodes CASSLVLGSSYEQYF. The rearrangement uses TRBV7-9 and TRBJ2-7, with D tentatively TRBD2 (5 bases). V shed 1 base and J shed 0 bases, with 10 bases lying between them. The germline gives CDR1 SEHNR, CDR2 FQNEAQ (reference sequence). CDR3 size: 15 residues.